These 26 T cell receptor beta chains came from one sample sequenced in a study of T cell responses to AZD1222 COVID-19 vaccine. Produced via immunoSEQ multiplex PCR; TCRdb's table is partial and in-frame only. This table has roughly 120,000 clones, about 91% appearing once. Here the sequenced sample was peripheral blood, taken on day 0 of AZD1222 vaccination. The source is an adult in good health.

The chain is built from TRBV4-3 and TRBJ1-5; D remains unclear. The CDR3 covers 13 residues. V lost 0 bases and J lost 6, with 6 bases in between. The germline CDR1 and CDR2 sequences are LGHNA and YSLEER. CDR3: CASSQDASQPQHF. Written as DNA, the CDR3 is TGCGCCAGCAGCCAAGATGCGTCTCAGCCCCAGCATTTT.

The chain combines TRBV7-2 with TRBJ1-2, with D possibly TRBD1 on 6 matching bases. Germline CDR1 SGHTA, CDR2 FQGNSA. CDR3 length: 15 amino acids. The V end was cut by 5 bases, the J end by 2 bases, with 15 bases between. The DNA of the CDR3 is TGTGCCAGCAGCCTCTTGGCAACAGGGAACTATGGCTACACCTTC. The encoded protein is CASSLLATGNYGYTF. Supplemented by reference TRBV7-2 and TRBJ1-2, the full variable domain reads GAGVSQSPSNKVTEKGKDVELRCDPISGHTALYWYRQSLGQGLEFLIYFQGNSAPDKSGLPSDRFSAERTGGSVSTLTIQRTQQEDSAVYLCASSLLATGNYGYTFGSGTRLTVV.

The chain couples TRBV12-5 to TRBJ2-7; 11 bases match TRBD1. The germline V gene has CDR1 LGHNT and CDR2 FRNRAP. J lost 3 bases, V lost 5 bases, and 6 bases had no gene match. This CDR3 is 15 amino acids long. Here the CDR3 reads CASGKGTGGNYEQYF. For the CDR3, the DNA is TGTGCTAGTGGTAAGGGGACAGGGGGGAACTACGAGCAGTACTTC. Complete variable domain (other parts from reference TRBV12-5 and TRBJ2-7): DARVTQTPRHKVTEMGQEVTMRCQPILGHNTVFWYRQTMMQGLELLAYFRNRAPLDDSGMPKDRFSAEMPDATLATLKIQPSEPRDSAVYFCASGKGTGGNYEQYFGPGTRLTVT.

The V call is TRBV6-2 or TRBV6-3, the J call TRBJ2-7; D is possibly TRBD1 or TRBD2 (5 bases each). V lost 4 bases and J 3 bases, leaving 10 bases between the germline ends. The CDR3 totals 13 residues. Germline CDR1 is MNHEY and CDR2 is SVGEGT. In nucleotides, the CDR3 is TGTGCCAGCAGTTTTTGGGGGAACTACGAGCAGTACTTC. It codes for CASSFWGNYEQYF.

The chain has TRBV3-1 (or the pseudogene TRBV3-2) and TRBJ2-7, with 10 bases lining up with TRBD2. The CDR3 sequence is 16 residues long. J lost 5 bases, V lost 2 bases, and 9 bases had no gene match. The germline V gene has CDR1 LGHDT and CDR2 YNNKEL (reference sequence). The CDR3 DNA reads TGTGCCAGCAGCCAACTAAGAACTAGCGGGGCGGACGAGCAGTACTTC. Translated: CASSQLRTSGADEQYF.

The chain combines TRBV19 with TRBJ1-6; D is possibly TRBD1 (6 bases). The V end lost 7 bases, the J end lost 7 bases, and 14 bases lay between the germline ends. The CDR3 spans 14 residues. The germline V gene has CDR1 LNHDA and CDR2 SQIVND (reference sequence). The CDR3 coding sequence is TGTGCCAGTACCACCACAGGGCACAATTCACCCCTCCACTTT. Its translation: CASTTTGHNSPLHF.

This chain joins TRBV6-5 and TRBJ1-4; 9 positions match TRBD1. Trimming removed 6 bases from V and 7 bases from J; junction bases left unmatched: 9. The CDR3 covers 15 residues. The germline V gene has CDR1 MNHEY and CDR2 SVGAGI. CDR3 residues: CASRITGGEGEKLFF. The CDR3 nucleotides read TGTGCCAGCAGGATTACAGGGGGCGAGGGTGAAAAACTGTTTTTT.

The chain couples TRBV19 to TRBJ2-2; either TRBD1 or TRBD2 may supply D (6 bases each). V lost 7 bases and J lost 5, with 20 bases in between. This CDR3 comprises 16 residues. Germline CDR1 and CDR2: LNHDA and SQIVND (reference sequence). CDR3 amino acids: CASNPLRGAGTGELFF. In nucleotides, the CDR3 is TGTGCCAGTAACCCATTGAGGGGGGCAGGTACCGGGGAGCTGTTTTTT. Variable domain in full (rest from reference TRBV19 and TRBJ2-2): DGGITQSPKYLFRKEGQNVTLSCEQNLNHDAMYWYRQDPGQGLRLIYYSQIVNDFQKGDIAEGYSVSREKKESFPLTVTSAQKNPTAFYLCASNPLRGAGTGELFFGEGSRLTVL.

Turning to this clone: Germline is not matched at one junction end, which may reflect a read error. The V and J genes are TRBV6-1 and TRBJ2-7, with unresolved D. CDR1 and CDR2 (germline): MNHNS, SASEGT. CDR3 length: 13 residues. The CDR3 coding sequence is TGTGCCAGCAGCGAAGGGCAGTACTACGAGCAGTACTTC. Its protein is CASSEGQYYEQYF.

The V call is TRBV5-6, the J call TRBJ2-7; D is possibly TRBD1 (6 bases). CDR1 and CDR2 from the germline V gene are SGHDT and YYEEEE. Trimming stripped 2 bases from V and 2 bases from J, with 11 bases between. There are 14 residues in the CDR3. The CDR3 protein is CASSLKQGTYEQYF. CDR3 sequence (DNA): TGTGCCAGCAGCTTAAAACAGGGAACCTACGAGCAGTACTTC. The full variable domain, rest sourced from reference TRBV5-6 and TRBJ2-7, is DAGVTQSPTHLIKTRGQQVTLRCSPKSGHDTVSWYQQALGQGPQFIFQYYEEEERQRGNFPDRFSGHQFPNYSSELNVNALLLGDSALYLCASSLKQGTYEQYFGPGTRLTVT.

The rearrangement links TRBV27 to TRBJ2-3; D ambiguous. Germline CDR1 is MNHEY and CDR2 is SMNVEV (reference sequence). V was shortened by 2 bases and J by 0 bases, with 21 bases between the two germline ends. This CDR3 has 19 amino acids. The CDR3 bases are TGTGCCAGCAGTTTAAGATCTCCCGGTATTGACGCTAGCACAGATACGCAGTATTTT. Its protein is CASSLRSPGIDASTDTQYF.

Many counts were recorded for this clone. The chain has TRBV28 and TRBJ2-5; TRBD1 agrees at 8 bases. This CDR3 spans 13 amino acids. V was clipped by 5 bases and J by 4 bases; unmatched bases: 3. Per the germline V gene, CDR1 is MDHEN and CDR2 is SYDVKM. Written as DNA, the CDR3 is TGTGCCAGCAGTCAGGGGGCGGGAGAGACCCAGTACTTC. Protein product: CASSQGAGETQYF.

The chain has TRBV6-2 or TRBV6-3 and TRBJ1-5; 12 nucleotides align to TRBD1. The V gene's germline CDR1 is MNHEY and CDR2 SVGEGT. This CDR3 comprises 18 residues. V was clipped by 5 bases and J by 3 bases; unmatched bases: 11. This CDR3 is CASSNTGTGGEPNQPQHF. Here the CDR3 DNA reads TGTGCCAGCAGTAACACCGGGACAGGGGGCGAGCCCAATCAGCCCCAGCATTTT.

This clone was seen just once. The chain employs TRBV7-7 and TRBJ2-5; 9 bases are shared with TRBD1. Germline loops: CDR1 SSHAT, CDR2 FNYEAQ (reference sequence). J was trimmed by 5 bases and V by 5 bases; bases with no gene match: 9. The CDR3 has 15 residues. In DNA form, the CDR3 reads TGTGCCAGCAGCCGAAATCCTACAGGGGGCGAGACCCAGTACTTC. This encodes CASSRNPTGGETQYF. The variable domain in full, completed from reference TRBV7-7 and TRBJ2-5, reads GAGVSQSPRYKVTKRGQDVTLRCDPISSHATLYWYQQALGQGPEFLTYFNYEAQPDKSGLPSDRFSAERPEGSISTLTIQRTEQRDSAMYRCASSRNPTGGETQYFGPGTRLLVL.

The chain couples TRBV23-1 to TRBJ1-5, with a tentative D call TRBD1 (6 bases). TRBV23-1 is recorded as an ORF, its role being uncertain. This CDR3 is 15 amino acids long. V lost 0 bases and J 6 bases, leaving 12 bases between the germline ends. The CDR3 region is CASSQSGGLSQPQHF. The CDR3 DNA reads TGCGCCAGCAGTCAATCTGGGGGCTTGAGTCAGCCCCAGCATTTT.

The rearrangement uses TRBV2 and TRBJ1-2; D is perhaps TRBD1 (5 bases). Trimming took off 1 base at V and 2 bases at J, with 5 bases between the two ends. The CDR3 length is 13 residues. Looked up from germline, CDR1 is SNHLY and CDR2 is FYNNEI. The CDR3 region has the DNA TGTGCCAGCAGTGAAGGGGGGAACTATGGCTACACCTTC. Encoded protein: CASSEGGNYGYTF. Full variable domain (missing parts from reference TRBV2 and TRBJ1-2): EPEVTQTPSHQVTQMGQEVILRCVPISNHLYFYWYRQILGQKVEFLVSFYNNEISEKSEIFDDQFSVERPDGSNFTLKIRSTKLEDSAMYFCASSEGGNYGYTFGSGTRLTVV.

The chain combines TRBV7-6 with TRBJ2-7, with D possibly being TRBD1 or TRBD2 (5 bases each). This CDR3 spans 12 amino acids. V lost 5 bases, J lost 9 bases, and 14 bases lay in between. Looked up from germline, CDR1 is SGHVS and CDR2 is FNYEAQ. For the CDR3, the DNA is TGTGCCAGCAGCCCCGGGGCCACCGGGCAGTACTTC. It encodes CASSPGATGQYF.

V gene TRBV5-1 combines with J gene TRBJ2-5; D might be TRBD2 (5 bases). The CDR3 runs to 15 residues. V was pared by 4 bases and J by 5 bases, with 18 bases between. Germline-derived CDR1 and CDR2 are SGHRS and YFSETQ. The DNA of the CDR3 is TGCGCCAGCAGCCCCGGGGTGTGGGGAGTGGAGACCCAGTACTTC. This codes for CASSPGVWGVETQYF.

V and J are TRBV20-1 and TRBJ2-7; a weak D match, TRBD1 (5 bases). There are 15 residues in the CDR3. V was trimmed by 3 bases and J by 7 bases, leaving 22 bases between them. The V gene's germline CDR1 is DFQATT and CDR2 SNEGSKA (reference sequence). The CDR3 region is CSASFLQGSMGEQYF. The CDR3 bases are TGCAGTGCTAGTTTTCTCCAGGGTAGCATGGGGGAGCAGTACTTC.

The J gene is TRBJ2-5, the V gene TRBV6-5, with D possibly TRBD2 on 5 matching bases. This CDR3 has 13 residues. With 5 bases removed from V and 5 bases from J, the gap between germline ends came to 12 bases. Germline values: CDR1 MNHEY, CDR2 SVGAGI. The CDR3 reads CASSRSSWETQYF. The DNA of the CDR3 is TGTGCCAGCAGTCGGTCTAGCTGGGAGACCCAGTACTTC.

The chain uses TRBV6-1 and TRBJ1-2; 8 nucleotides align to TRBD1. The V segment lost 6 bases and the J segment 8 bases; nucleotides outside the gene matches: 8. From germline, CDR1 is MNHNS and CDR2 SASEGT. The CDR3 spans 13 residues. The chain's CDR3 is CASSTDRVVGYTF. The CDR3 bases are TGTGCCAGCAGCACGGACAGGGTAGTCGGCTACACCTTC.

This sequence joins TRBV19 and TRBJ2-7; 8 nucleotides line up with TRBD1. Losses at the gene ends were 5 bases for V and 6 bases for J; bases not matched to a gene: 9. There are 14 residues in the CDR3. CDR1 is LNHDA and CDR2 is SQIVND in the germline V gene (reference sequence). CDR3 sequence (DNA): TGTGCCAGTAGTCTCACGACAGGGGTAGTCGAGCAGTACTTC. Protein sequence: CASSLTTGVVEQYF.

The chain combines TRBV27 with TRBJ1-5, with a weak D call TRBD1 (5 bases). Trimming removed 6 bases at V and 2 bases at J, with 14 bases between. The germline gives CDR1 MNHEY, CDR2 SMNVEV (reference sequence). The CDR3 covers 15 residues. CDR3 region: CASSLRGGGNQPQHF. DNA for the CDR3: TGTGCCAGCAGCCTCCGGGGCGGCGGCAATCAGCCCCAGCATTTT.

This sequence joins TRBV7-2 and TRBJ1-6, with 7 bases aligning to TRBD1. The CDR3 has 16 residues. The germline gives CDR1 SGHTA, CDR2 FQGNSA. V shed 0 bases and J 7 bases; nucleotides not matched to a gene: 6. This CDR3 is CASSLAWTGSNSPLHF. As DNA, the CDR3 is TGTGCCAGCAGCTTAGCTTGGACAGGTAGCAATTCACCCCTCCACTTT.

The V and J genes are TRBV28 and TRBJ1-2; possibly TRBD1 for D (5 bases). From germline, CDR1 is MDHEN and CDR2 SYDVKM. The CDR3 extends over 13 amino acids. Trimming took 8 bases from V and 2 from J, leaving 12 bases between them. The CDR3 DNA sequence: TGTGCCAGCGGGGACTCAACCAACTATGGCTACACCTTC. The encoded protein is CASGDSTNYGYTF.

This clone was recorded a few times. The chain recombines TRBV15 with TRBJ1-4, with 7 bases that match TRBD1. The CDR3 has 18 residues. Germline CDR1 LNHNV, CDR2 YYDKDF (reference sequence). V was pared by 3 bases and J by 5 bases, with 15 bases of the junction left unmatched. This CDR3 is CATSSTTKGAGWNEKLFF. CDR3 DNA sequence: TGTGCCACCAGCAGTACGACGAAGGGGGCCGGGTGGAATGAAAAACTGTTTTTT.